The 3 T cell receptor beta chains below all came from one sample that was sequenced in a study of T cell responses to AZD1222 COVID-19 vaccine. TCRdb's copy holds only in-frame clones and misses some; the assay was immunoSEQ multiplex PCR. In the table there are 70,000 to 95,000 clones, less than 95% of which are singletons. The sample was peripheral blood, taken 28 days after the second AZD1222 dose. The receptor set was obtained from an adult who received the AZD1222 COVID-19 vaccine.

The chain recombines TRBV20-1 with TRBJ2-1; tentative D call: TRBD1 (5 bases). Per germline, CDR1 DFQATT and CDR2 SNEGSKA (reference sequence). V lost 6 bases to trimming and J lost 10 bases, with 13 bases between them. This CDR3 contains 11 residues. This CDR3 reads CSADPRGEQFF. For the CDR3, the DNA is TGCAGTGCCGACCCTAGGGGAGAGCAGTTCTTC.

The rearrangement uses TRBV5-1 and TRBJ2-3; maybe TRBD1 (6 bases). The CDR3 totals 15 residues. Germline values: CDR1 SGHRS, CDR2 YFSETQ. Trimming took off 4 bases at V and 5 bases at J, with 17 bases between the two ends. CDR3 nucleotide sequence: TGCGCCAGCAGCCCGGACAGTTCCGTAAGAGATACGCAGTATTTT. Protein sequence: CASSPDSSVRDTQYF.

The chain carries TRBV9 and TRBJ1-2; D call uncertain. V lost 3 bases, J lost 2 bases, and 5 bases lay in between. Germline V gives CDR1 SGDLS, CDR2 YYNGEE. The CDR3 spans 12 residues. The DNA of the CDR3 is TGTGCCAGCAGCGCCGGGAACTATGGCTACACCTTC. This gives the protein CASSAGNYGYTF.